The present TCR beta chain was sequenced within a study of blood T cell repertoires in COVID-19. V gave up 5 bases and J gave up 7 bases; unmatched junction bases: 6. Germline V gene sequence: CDR1 MGHDK, CDR2 SYGVNS. The CDR3 is 16 amino acids. Participant ages covered roughly 18 to 89 years across about 22 US areas. Donors in Cohort 3 who had recovered were those with two negative PCRs, healthcare professional clearance, or resolution of their symptoms. As handled by the study authors: Using reference gene primer amplification, nucleated cell counts were estimated. Some clones are missing from TCRdb's copy, which holds only in-frame ones; the method was immunoSEQ multiplex PCR. V, J and clone size reflect that table, while D and trimming were determined from the DNA. The table records about 370,000 clones, 80% to 90% of them present only once.

The source material was PBMCs or T cells enriched from blood (not recorded which). V and J are TRBV25-1 and TRBJ2-1; 15 nucleotides agree with TRBD2. This TCR was sampled from a man between 18 and 29 years old who had recovered from COVID-19. As DNA, the CDR3 is TGTGCCAGCAGTCCCGGGGGGACTAGCGGGAGGAATGAGCAGTTCTTC. This sequence encodes CASSPGGTSGRNEQFF.